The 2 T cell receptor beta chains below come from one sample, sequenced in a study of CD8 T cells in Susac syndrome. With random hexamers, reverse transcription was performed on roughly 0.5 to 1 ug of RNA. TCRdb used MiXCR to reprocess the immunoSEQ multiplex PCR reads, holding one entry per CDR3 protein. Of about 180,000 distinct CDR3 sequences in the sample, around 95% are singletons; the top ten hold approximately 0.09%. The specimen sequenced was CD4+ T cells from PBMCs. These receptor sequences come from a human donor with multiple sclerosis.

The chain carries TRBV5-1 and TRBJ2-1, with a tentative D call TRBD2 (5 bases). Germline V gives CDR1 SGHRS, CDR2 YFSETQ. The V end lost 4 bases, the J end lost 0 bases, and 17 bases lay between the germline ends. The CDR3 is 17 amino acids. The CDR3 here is CASSPGLAASSYNEQFF. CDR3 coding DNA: TGCGCCAGCAGCCCAGGCCTAGCTGCGAGCTCCTACAATGAGCAGTTCTTC.

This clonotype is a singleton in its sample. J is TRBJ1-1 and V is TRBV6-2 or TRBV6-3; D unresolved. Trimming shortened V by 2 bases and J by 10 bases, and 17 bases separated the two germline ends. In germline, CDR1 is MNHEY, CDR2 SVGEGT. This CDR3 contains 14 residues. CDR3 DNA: TGTGCCAGCAGTTACGGGTCCGGACGGTCGGCAGCTTTCTTT. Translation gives CASSYGSGRSAAFF.